This entry lists 16 T cell receptor beta chains sequenced from one sample in a study of blood T cell repertoires in COVID-19. Sequencing was performed with immunoSEQ multiplex PCR; in TCRdb, only in-frame clones are kept and a portion is missing. The data show 650,000 to 800,000 clones, 85% to 90% seen once. The source material was peripheral blood. The receptors stem from a woman under 30 with acute or convalescent COVID-19.

The chain links TRBV10-3 to TRBJ2-1, with D tentatively TRBD1 (6 bases). Looked up from germline, CDR1 is ENHRY and CDR2 is SYGVKD. V lost 7 bases, J lost 2 bases, and 15 bases lay in between. CDR3 length: 15 amino acids. Here the CDR3 reads CAIKGRQATYNEQFF. CDR3 bases: TGTGCCATCAAGGGGAGACAGGCCACCTACAATGAGCAGTTCTTC.

This clone was detected once. The chain carries TRBV5-6 and TRBJ2-1; D remains ambiguous. Germline-derived CDR1 and CDR2 are SGHDT and YYEEEE. V lost 7 bases and J 6 bases, leaving 11 bases between the germline ends. The CDR3 is 12 amino acids. The CDR3 sequence is CASSNGVNEQFF. CDR3 nucleotides: TGTGCCAGCTCAAACGGAGTCAATGAGCAGTTCTTC. The whole variable domain, remainder taken from reference TRBV5-6 and TRBJ2-1, is DAGVTQSPTHLIKTRGQQVTLRCSPKSGHDTVSWYQQALGQGPQFIFQYYEEEERQRGNFPDRFSGHQFPNYSSELNVNALLLGDSALYLCASSNGVNEQFFGPGTRLTVL.

V gene TRBV11-2 combines with J gene TRBJ2-1, with TRBD1 as a possible D gene (6 bases). Germline CDR1 is SGHAT and CDR2 is FQNNGV. The CDR3 length is 15 residues. Trimming removed 6 bases from V and 4 bases from J, with 16 bases in between. The CDR3 DNA sequence: TGTGCCAGCAGGAGAACGGGACACCAATACAATGAGCAGTTCTTC. Its translation: CASRRTGHQYNEQFF.

This chain joins TRBV12-5 and TRBJ2-1; 8 nucleotides match TRBD1. Per germline, CDR1 LGHNT and CDR2 FRNRAP. CDR3 length equals 15 residues. J lost 2 bases, V lost 6 bases, and 6 bases had no gene match. The CDR3 is CASGGDRGPYNEQFF. The CDR3 DNA reads TGTGCTAGTGGAGGCGACAGGGGCCCCTACAATGAGCAGTTCTTC.

This clone came up a few times. In nucleotides, the CDR3 is TGTGCCAGCAGCTTGATGTCCCAGGGCTGGGAAAAACTGTTTTTT. This gives the protein CASSLMSQGWEKLFF. The chain is built from TRBV5-5 and TRBJ1-4; weak D call: TRBD1 (5 bases). The CDR3 is 15 residues long. CDR1 SGHKS and CDR2 YYEKEE come from the germline V gene (reference sequence). V was cut by 1 base and J by 8 bases, with 15 bases left in between.

This sequence joins TRBV7-6 and TRBJ2-3; the D is unclear. Trimming cost V 5 bases and J 0 bases, with 15 bases left between them. Germline loops: CDR1 SGHVS, CDR2 FNYEAQ. The length of the CDR3 is 16 residues. CDR3 sequence (DNA): TGTGCCAGCAGCGATTTCGGCATGACTAGCACAGATACGCAGTATTTT. It encodes CASSDFGMTSTDTQYF.

This clone was seen a few times. The J gene is TRBJ1-2, the V gene TRBV5-1; D is unclear. The CDR3 is made up of 14 amino acids. Per germline, CDR1 SGHRS and CDR2 YFSETQ. V lost 2 bases to trimming and J lost 4 bases, with 12 bases between them. Here the CDR3 reads CASSFSADLYGYTF. The CDR3 DNA reads TGCGCCAGCAGCTTCTCGGCGGATCTCTATGGCTACACCTTC.

This sequence joins TRBV10-1 and TRBJ1-6; 7 positions match TRBD1. The V gene end was trimmed by 3 bases and the J gene end by 8 bases; junction bases not matched to a gene: 10. CDR3 length equals 16 residues. Per the germline V gene, CDR1 is WNHNN and CDR2 is SYGVQD (reference sequence). The CDR3 is CASSDTKGQADSPLHF. CDR3 in DNA: TGCGCCAGCAGTGACACTAAAGGACAGGCCGATTCACCCCTCCACTTT.

The chain has TRBV9 and TRBJ2-7; no firm D call. The V and J ends lost 4 bases and 4 bases respectively, with 18 bases between them. The CDR3 is 15 residues long. In germline, CDR1 is SGDLS, CDR2 YYNGEE. The CDR3: CASSPHRVSRYEQYF. For the CDR3, the DNA is TGTGCCAGCAGCCCCCACCGGGTTTCTAGGTACGAGCAGTACTTC.

The chain joins TRBV6-5 to TRBJ2-5; 9 bases line up with TRBD2. Losses at the gene ends were 6 bases for V and 1 base for J; bases not matched to a gene: 6. Germline loops: CDR1 MNHEY, CDR2 SVGAGI. The CDR3 is 15 amino acids. Written as DNA, the CDR3 is TGTGCCAGCAGACGGACTAGCGCCAGCCAAGAGACCCAGTACTTC. It translates to CASRRTSASQETQYF.

The gene calls are TRBV5-1 and TRBJ2-2; tentatively, D is TRBD2 (5 bases). This CDR3 is built from 14 residues. Trimming cost V 3 bases and J 4 bases, with 10 bases left between them. The V gene's germline CDR1 is SGHRS and CDR2 YFSETQ. CDR3 protein: CASSYGLSTGELFF. The DNA of the CDR3 is TGCGCCAGCAGCTACGGACTCTCCACCGGGGAGCTGTTTTTT.

This rearrangement joins TRBV6-6 to TRBJ1-2; D is unresolved. Trimming took off 7 bases at V and 2 bases at J, with 11 bases between the two ends. CDR1 MNHNY and CDR2 SVGAGI come from the germline V gene (reference sequence). This CDR3 spans 13 amino acids. CDR3 nucleotides: TGTGCCAGCAATAACACGGGGAACTATGGCTACACCTTC. Translating gives CASNNTGNYGYTF.

The genes are TRBV11-2 and TRBJ2-1, with 7 bases identical to TRBD2. Trimming at V came to 5 bases and at J to 4 bases, leaving 8 bases not matched to a gene. CDR1 is SGHAT, CDR2 FQNNGV, per germline. CDR3 length: 15 residues. CDR3 DNA sequence: TGTGCCAGCAGCCCACCCGGGACTACTTACAATGAGCAGTTCTTC. Encoded protein: CASSPPGTTYNEQFF.

The chain recombines TRBV24-1 with TRBJ1-2; no definite D call. CDR1 and CDR2 (germline): KGHDR, SFDVKD. Trimming took off 1 base at V and 2 bases at J, with 7 bases between the two ends. The CDR3 runs to 14 residues. In nucleotides, the CDR3 is TGTGCCACCAGTGATTTCTATGTGAACTATGGCTACACCTTC. This translates into CATSDFYVNYGYTF.

This rearrangement joins TRBV7-9 to TRBJ1-4; 8 nucleotides agree with TRBD1. The germline CDR1 and CDR2 sequences are SEHNR and FQNEAQ (reference sequence). Trimming cost V 10 bases and J 3 bases; bases outside gene matches: 7. This CDR3 comprises 14 residues. In nucleotides, the CDR3 is TGTGCCACGGTCAGGGGGCTACCTAATGAAAAACTGTTTTTT. It specifies CATVRGLPNEKLFF.

This sequence joins TRBV4-1 and TRBJ1-5, with 7 bases aligning to TRBD1. The CDR3 spans 17 residues. Germline V CDR1 and CDR2: MGHRA, YSYEKL. Trimming cost V 4 bases and J 6 bases; bases outside gene matches: 15. CDR3 nucleotides: TGCGCCAGCAGCCTTCCTGAACAGGGGTTGGGGAGTCAGCCCCAGCATTTT. This encodes CASSLPEQGLGSQPQHF.